This T cell receptor beta chain stems from a study of follicular helper T cells after annual influenza vaccination. Study observations and caveats: Most later recoveries of Day 7 ICOS+CD38+ clones were ICOS-CD38- cTfh.

Remarks on this clone: Its cognate antigen is unknown.

Time point described: 2014-2015 season, 7 days after vaccination. CDR3 length: 15 amino acids. The germline gives CDR1 SGHTA, CDR2 FQGTGA. V lost 3 bases to trimming and J lost 2 bases, with 13 bases between them. Profiling relied on immunoSEQ multiplex PCR, and the TCRdb table lists in-frame clones only, not all of them. Among some 10,000 clones, around four fifths were seen once, and the ten largest hold 0.34%. V gene TRBV7-3 combines with J gene TRBJ2-5; D unresolved. This TCR was sampled from an adult who received the influenza vaccine. The material was CXCR5- memory CD4+ T cells sorted from blood, obtained 7 days after influenza vaccination. CDR3 nucleotide sequence: TGTGCCAGCAGCTTGGCCGGACCCCCACAAGAGACCCAGTACTTC. Protein sequence: CASSLAGPPQETQYF.